This entry lists 2 T cell receptor beta chains sequenced from one sample in a study. TCRdb used MiXCR to reprocess the RT-PCR reads, holding one entry per CDR3 protein. The sample records about 680,000 distinct CDR3 sequences, more than 13% being singletons. Sequencing was performed on memory CD4+ T cells from blood. Receptors were obtained from a female donor in good health, serving as a healthy control.

There are many counts of this clonotype. V and J are TRBV7-2 and TRBJ1-2, with TRBD1 matching 8 bases. CDR3 length: 15 amino acids. Trimming at V came to 5 bases and at J to 2 bases, leaving 7 bases not matched to a gene. The germline gives CDR1 SGHTA, CDR2 FQGNSA. The CDR3, as DNA: TGTGCCAGCAGCCCCCAGGGGGCGACCAACTATGGCTACACCTTC. This sequence encodes CASSPQGATNYGYTF.

In this sample, this clonotype turned up a few times. The chain employs TRBV5-1 and TRBJ2-7, with 7 bases aligning to TRBD2. The germline CDR1 and CDR2 sequences are SGHRS and YFSETQ. CDR3 size: 14 residues. The ends lost 5 bases at V and 2 bases at J; junction bases unmatched: 7. As DNA, the CDR3 is TGCGCCAGCAGGAGTGGGGGGGTGGCCTACGAGCAGTACTTC. This translates into CASRSGGVAYEQYF.